The 14 T cell receptor beta chains given below trace back to one sample, sequenced in a study of technical replicates of blood from a handful of donors listed by TCRdb under 2017. The library was produced with the immunoSEQ multiplex PCR assay. TCRdb took this table from immuneACCESS and kept in-frame rearrangements with V and J called. Such tables lack part of the clones; where checked against another copy, unresolved V genes explain under half of the gap, and the rest is unexplained. Here the sample has approximately 84,000 clones; roughly 98% occur a single time. Around 0.15% of the sample goes to the ten largest clones. The sequenced material came from T cells isolated from PBMCs. The origin of the receptors is a human donor in good health.

The chain joins TRBV2 to TRBJ2-1; 8 bases fit TRBD1. V was clipped by 2 bases and J by 5 bases; unmatched bases: 5. The CDR3 is 15 amino acids. Germline assignment: CDR1 SNHLY and CDR2 FYNNEI. CDR3 protein: CASSERTGRNNEQFF. CDR3 DNA: TGTGCCAGCAGTGAAAGGACAGGGAGAAACAATGAGCAGTTCTTC.

V and J are TRBV7-3 and TRBJ1-2; D is ambiguous. V lost 5 bases and J 4 bases, leaving 17 bases between the germline ends. The CDR3 runs to 15 residues. CDR1 SGHTA and CDR2 FQGTGA come from the germline V gene. The chain's CDR3 is CASSASAGLGYGYTF. CDR3 sequence (DNA): TGTGCCAGCAGCGCCAGCGCCGGTCTCGGCTATGGCTACACCTTC.

The chain uses TRBV7-8 and TRBJ1-1; no definite D call. Germline loops: CDR1 SGHVS, CDR2 FQNEAQ. Trimming cost V 2 bases and J 5 bases, with 12 bases left between them. The CDR3 is 14 residues long. Here the CDR3 reads CASSLSQSLTEAFF. CDR3 DNA: TGTGCCAGCAGCTTATCTCAGTCTTTGACTGAAGCTTTCTTT.

The CDR3 bases are TGCGCCAGCAGTCAATCGGCGGGGGACGAGCAGTACTTC. This sequence encodes CASSQSAGDEQYF. The chain has TRBV23-1 and TRBJ2-7; TRBD2 aligns across 7 bases. TRBV23-1 qualifies as an ORF whose function is uncertain. The CDR3 spans 13 residues. V lost 0 bases and J lost 5; bases outside the gene matches: 1.

The chain is built from TRBV11-3 and TRBJ1-2; 9 bases are shared with TRBD1. V trimming: 4 bases; J trimming: 6 bases; junction bases outside the gene matches: 6. Germline V lookup: CDR1 SGHNT, CDR2 YENEEA. The CDR3 runs 14 residues. The DNA of the CDR3 is TGTGCCAGCAGCTGGCTTGGACAGGGGCATGGCTACACCTTC. It specifies CASSWLGQGHGYTF. Variable domain in full (rest from reference TRBV11-3 and TRBJ1-2): EAGVVQSPRYKIIEKKQPVAFWCNPISGHNTLYWYLQNLGQGPELLIRYENEEAVDDSQLPKDRFSAERLKGVDSTLKIQPAELGDSAVYLCASSWLGQGHGYTFGSGTRLTVV.

The rearrangement links TRBV7-9 to TRBJ1-2, with a tentative D call TRBD1 (6 bases). The V end lost 5 bases, the J end lost 0 bases, and 16 bases lay between the germline ends. This CDR3 is 16 amino acids long. From germline, CDR1 is SEHNR and CDR2 FQNEAQ (reference sequence). The CDR3 DNA follows: TGTGCCAGCAGCCATCGGGCGACAGGCGCTAACTATGGCTACACCTTC. It translates to CASSHRATGANYGYTF.

The chain is built from TRBV5-6 and TRBJ1-1; maybe TRBD1 (6 bases). The length of the CDR3 is 12 residues. The germline V gene encodes CDR1 SGHDT and CDR2 YYEEEE. V was clipped by 0 bases and J by 10 bases, with 10 bases between them. The CDR3 region has the DNA TGTGCCAGCAGCTTGGGGGGGCACGGAGCTTTCTTT. This codes for CASSLGGHGAFF.

This chain connects TRBV5-5 to TRBJ1-5, with a weak D call TRBD1 (5 bases). The length of the CDR3 is 16 residues. V dropped 0 bases and J dropped 2 bases, with 12 bases sitting between them. Germline V gene sequence: CDR1 SGHKS, CDR2 YYEKEE (reference sequence). Here the CDR3 reads CASSLASGGGNQPQHF. CDR3 sequence (DNA): TGTGCCAGCAGCTTGGCCAGCGGGGGTGGCAATCAGCCCCAGCATTTT.

This CDR3 reads CASSLGGDVYGYTF. Written as DNA, the CDR3 is TGTGCCAGCAGTTTGGGCGGGGATGTATATGGCTACACCTTC. V gene TRBV27 combines with J gene TRBJ1-2, with D hard to call. The V end was cut by 3 bases, the J end by 5 bases, with 13 bases between. CDR3 length equals 14 residues. Germline CDR1 MNHEY, CDR2 SMNVEV (reference sequence).

This chain joins TRBV7-8 and TRBJ2-2, with 11 positions matching TRBD1. Germline V lookup: CDR1 SGHVS, CDR2 FQNEAQ. CDR3 size: 19 residues. V shed 7 bases and J 2 bases; nucleotides not matched to a gene: 15. The CDR3 here is CASTLRGVRTGGNTGELFF. In nucleotides, the CDR3 is TGTGCCAGCACCCTTCGAGGTGTTCGGACAGGGGGCAACACCGGGGAGCTGTTTTTT.

The J gene is TRBJ2-5, the V gene TRBV6-6; possibly TRBD1 for D (6 bases). V dropped 5 bases and J dropped 3 bases, with 13 bases sitting between them. The CDR3 runs to 14 residues. Germline values: CDR1 MNHNY, CDR2 SVGAGI (reference sequence). CDR3 nucleotides: TGTGCCAGCAGTCAACCTACAGGGAAAGAGACCCAGTACTTC. Translated: CASSQPTGKETQYF.

This rearrangement joins TRBV5-4 to TRBJ1-2; a possible D gene is TRBD1 (6 bases). The V gene's germline CDR1 is SGHNT and CDR2 YYREEE (reference sequence). Trimming removed 3 bases from V and 4 bases from J, with 16 bases in between. This CDR3 spans 15 amino acids. This CDR3 is CASSYQGRTTYGYTF. The DNA for the CDR3 is TGTGCCAGCAGCTATCAGGGGCGGACGACCTATGGCTACACCTTC.

The chain carries TRBV7-6 and TRBJ2-1; 7 bases are a match to TRBD1. CDR1 is SGHVS, CDR2 FNYEAQ, per germline. The CDR3 is 15 amino acids. Trimming cost V 0 bases and J 5 bases; bases outside gene matches: 4. CDR3 sequence reads: CASSLAGTEHNEQFF. DNA for the CDR3: TGTGCCAGCAGCTTAGCCGGGACAGAGCACAATGAGCAGTTCTTC.

In its sample, this clone was seen once. The CDR3 region is CASSFDSGRGTGELFF. CDR3 sequence (DNA): TGTGCCAGCAGCTTCGATAGCGGGAGGGGTACCGGGGAGCTGTTTTTT. This sequence joins TRBV5-4 and TRBJ2-2, with TRBD2 matching 11 bases. J lost 5 bases, V lost 2 bases, and 5 bases had no gene match. CDR3 length: 16 amino acids. Germline lookup yields CDR1 SGHNT and CDR2 YYREEE (reference sequence).